This TCR beta chain was recorded in a study of siplizumab effects on memory and regulatory T cells. Study outcomes and limitations: Siplizumab brought about a significant reduction in alloreactive sequences traceable to unstimulated CD4+ memory cells. Naive T cells looked more diverse than memory cells and looked like major alloresponse contributors. Confirmatory evidence of suppressive function in proliferating siplizumab-culture Tregs was not obtained.

A word on this clone: Its antigen is currently unknown.

The CDR3 is 17 residues long. Germline lookup yields CDR1 SEHNR and CDR2 FQNEAQ (reference sequence). V was clipped by 4 bases and J by 6 bases; unmatched bases: 10. Here immunoSEQ multiplex PCR was the method, and the copy in TCRdb shows in-frame clones only, minus some. The table has some 75,000 clones, around 93% seen once. J is TRBJ2-3 and V is TRBV7-9; 13 nucleotides agree with TRBD2. This TCR was sampled from a human donor in good health. Sequenced input: CD8+ T cells sorted from blood. CDR3 coding DNA: TGTGCCAGCAGCTCAGGAACTAGCGGGGGGGCCCTGGATACGCAGTATTTT. Translating gives CASSSGTSGGALDTQYF.